The present T cell receptor beta chain was sequenced within a study of blood T cell repertoires in COVID-19. Study-wide context: Specimens from acute and convalescent COVID-19 originated in the United States, Italy and Spain.

Per the study methods: Amplified reference gene primers provided the basis for estimating nucleated cell counts. The method was immunoSEQ multiplex PCR; TCRdb's version includes in-frame clones alone and lacks a portion of them. The DNA gave D and trimming, while V, J and clone size come from that table. The table has around 150,000 clones, approximately 80% seen once. Germline V gives CDR1 MGHDK, CDR2 SYGVNS. This CDR3 contains 17 residues. J gave up 1 base and V 2 bases, and 8 bases lay outside the gene matches. The receptor was isolated from a man aged 50 or older who had recovered from COVID-19. V usage is TRBV25-1 and J usage is TRBJ2-7; 10 bases line up with TRBD2. The sample consisted of PBMCs or T cells enriched from blood (not recorded which). The chain's CDR3 is CASSEELAGTKSYEQYF. The CDR3 DNA sequence: TGTGCCAGCAGTGAAGAACTAGCGGGAACCAAATCCTACGAGCAGTACTTC.